The 32 T cell receptor beta chains in this list originate from one sample, sequenced in a study of control samples from healthy donors and cancer patients. The data were produced by immunoSEQ multiplex PCR, yet TCRdb's version contains in-frame clones alone and is incomplete. Altogether roughly 32,000 clones are present, around 87% being singletons, with the ten largest covering roughly 1.5%. The sequencing input was PBMCs. The receptors were sampled from a woman in her thirties or forties with lung cancer.

The genes are TRBV4-3 and TRBJ2-6; a weak D match, TRBD1 (6 bases). From germline, CDR1 is LGHNA and CDR2 YSLEER. Trimming removed 4 bases at V and 4 bases at J, with 14 bases between. This CDR3 region has 16 residues. This CDR3 is CASSRLTGTGANVLTF. CDR3 bases: TGCGCCAGCAGCCGACTCACAGGGACAGGGGCCAACGTCCTGACTTTC.

The gene calls are TRBV7-9 and TRBJ2-7; D ambiguous. This CDR3 region has 13 residues. Trimming shortened V by 1 base and J by 6 bases, and 10 bases separated the two germline ends. The germline CDR1 and CDR2 sequences are SEHNR and FQNEAQ (reference sequence). This CDR3 reads CASSLEAFSEQYF. CDR3 DNA: TGTGCCAGCAGCTTAGAGGCCTTTTCCGAGCAGTACTTC.

The chain combines TRBV6-5 with TRBJ1-2; 7 bases are shared with TRBD1. The CDR3 totals 16 residues. V was clipped by 0 bases and J by 3 bases; unmatched bases: 7. The germline CDR1 and CDR2 sequences are MNHEY and SVGAGI. CDR3 coding DNA: TGTGCCAGCAGTTACTCCCCGACAGGGACTTACTATGGCTACACCTTC. This sequence encodes CASSYSPTGTYYGYTF.

The chain recombines TRBV19 with TRBJ1-1, with a weak D call TRBD1 (5 bases). CDR3 size: 14 residues. Trimming took off 3 bases at V and 12 bases at J, with 20 bases between the two ends. The germline gives CDR1 LNHDA, CDR2 SQIVND (reference sequence). The CDR3: CASSMGLGGSWPFF. The CDR3 nucleotides read TGTGCCAGTAGTATGGGACTCGGGGGGAGTTGGCCTTTCTTT. The full variable domain, completed using reference TRBV19 and TRBJ1-1, is DGGITQSPKYLFRKEGQNVTLSCEQNLNHDAMYWYRQDPGQGLRLIYYSQIVNDFQKGDIAEGYSVSREKKESFPLTVTSAQKNPTAFYLCASSMGLGGSWPFFGQGTRLTVV.

CDR3 protein: CASSSVGVGYGYTF. The CDR3 region has the DNA TGTGCCAGCAGCTCTGTCGGGGTTGGCTATGGCTACACCTTC. V and J are TRBV6-2 or TRBV6-3 and TRBJ1-2; D gene unclear. Per the germline V gene, CDR1 is MNHEY and CDR2 is SVGEGT. V dropped 6 bases and J dropped 4 bases, with 15 bases sitting between them. The CDR3 contains 14 residues.

This clone was seen just once. The gene calls are TRBV28 and TRBJ1-1; 7 bases align to TRBD1. Germline assignment: CDR1 MDHEN and CDR2 SYDVKM. V lost 6 bases to trimming and J lost 7 bases; unmatched junction nucleotides: 11. The CDR3 is 14 amino acids. CDR3 protein: CASRSGGDIVEAFF. The CDR3, as DNA: TGTGCCAGCAGATCAGGGGGGGACATAGTTGAAGCTTTCTTT.

This clone occurred once. V usage is TRBV3-1 (or the pseudogene TRBV3-2) and J usage is TRBJ2-4, with D perhaps matching TRBD2 (5 bases). Germline assignment: CDR1 LGHDT and CDR2 YNNKEL (reference sequence). The CDR3 is made up of 15 amino acids. Trimming pared 0 bases from V and 7 bases from J, leaving 13 bases between. The CDR3 region has the DNA TGTGCCAGCAGCCAAGAGCCGGGCCCGGGGAACATTCAGTACTTC. Translated, it gives CASSQEPGPGNIQYF.

The chain uses TRBV9 and TRBJ2-5; TRBD1 agrees at 7 bases. CDR3 length: 14 residues. The V gene end was trimmed by 4 bases and the J gene end by 1 base; junction bases not matched to a gene: 4. CDR1 and CDR2 from the germline V gene are SGDLS and YYNGEE. DNA for the CDR3: TGTGCCAGCAGCCGAGGGACAGCCCAAGAGACCCAGTACTTC. This codes for CASSRGTAQETQYF.

This clone occurred a few times. This rearrangement joins TRBV30 to TRBJ2-7; 9 bases are a match to TRBD2. CDR1 and CDR2 from the germline V gene are GTSNPN and SVGIG (reference sequence). Losses at the gene ends were 5 bases for V and 1 base for J; bases not matched to a gene: 6. CDR3 length: 14 amino acids. CDR3 region: CAWGAGGSSYEQYF. CDR3 coding DNA: TGTGCCTGGGGAGCGGGGGGATCTTCCTACGAGCAGTACTTC. Full variable domain (remainder filled in from reference TRBV30 and TRBJ2-7): SQTIHQWPATLVQPVGSPLSLECTVEGTSNPNLYWYRQAAGRGLQLLFYSVGIGQISSEVPQNLSASRPQDRQFILSSKKLLLSDSGFYLCAWGAGGSSYEQYFGPGTRLTVT.

The chain is built from TRBV7-6 and TRBJ2-1, with 10 bases that match TRBD2. The CDR3 contains 15 residues. Germline CDR1 and CDR2: SGHVS and FNYEAQ. V was pared by 4 bases and J by 2 bases, with 2 bases of the junction left unmatched. CDR3 protein: CASSSGTSAYNEQFF. The CDR3, as DNA: TGTGCCAGCAGCTCTGGGACTAGCGCCTACAATGAGCAGTTCTTC.

The V and J genes are TRBV7-9 and TRBJ1-6, with 10 positions matching TRBD1. Germline values: CDR1 SEHNR, CDR2 FQNEAQ (reference sequence). J lost 6 bases, V lost 5 bases, and 10 bases had no gene match. The CDR3 contains 17 residues. CDR3 bases: TGTGCCAGCAGCCGCACGACAGGGGGCTTTGGTAATTCACCCCTCCACTTT. Protein product: CASSRTTGGFGNSPLHF.

The chain joins TRBV7-7 to TRBJ2-1; possibly TRBD2 for D (7 bases). V was shortened by 2 bases and J by 6 bases, with 17 bases between the two germline ends. Germline V gives CDR1 SSHAT, CDR2 FNYEAQ (reference sequence). This CDR3 spans 16 amino acids. The CDR3 region has the DNA TGTGCCAGCAGCTTATCATTGGGGGGGGGCCGCAATGAGCAGTTCTTC. Translation: CASSLSLGGGRNEQFF.

The chain joins TRBV6-5 to TRBJ1-4; D is perhaps TRBD1 (5 bases). CDR3 size: 14 residues. CDR1 is MNHEY and CDR2 is SVGAGI in the germline V gene. V lost 6 bases, J lost 8 bases, and 16 bases lay in between. The CDR3 region has the DNA TGTGCCAGCAGCTCCATCAGGGTCTTCGAAAAACTGTTTTTT. Translating it yields CASSSIRVFEKLFF.

The V gene is TRBV3-1 (or the pseudogene TRBV3-2), the J gene TRBJ2-7; 11 bases map to TRBD2. The germline V gene encodes CDR1 LGHDT and CDR2 YNNKEL (reference sequence). The ends lost 2 bases at V and 4 bases at J; junction bases unmatched: 4. This CDR3 comprises 15 residues. In DNA form, the CDR3 reads TGTGCCAGCAGCCAATCAGCTAGCGGGGGGTACGAGCAGTACTTC. Translation: CASSQSASGGYEQYF.

This chain links TRBV7-3 with TRBJ2-2; TRBD1 might be the D (5 bases). Deletions cut 5 bases from V and 3 bases from J, with 7 bases between. CDR3 length: 13 residues. Germline loops: CDR1 SGHTA, CDR2 FQGTGA. CDR3 sequence reads: CASSPGYTGELFF. The CDR3 bases are TGTGCCAGCAGCCCAGGGTACACCGGGGAGCTGTTTTTT.

This chain uses TRBV4-1 with TRBJ2-3; a possible D gene is TRBD1 (6 bases). Germline CDR1 and CDR2: MGHRA and YSYEKL. This CDR3 is 15 amino acids long. Trimming took off 1 base at V and 3 bases at J, with 11 bases between the two ends. CDR3 residues: CASSQVLGATDTQYF. DNA for the CDR3: TGCGCCAGCAGCCAAGTACTGGGGGCGACAGATACGCAGTATTTT.

The rearrangement links TRBV4-2 to TRBJ2-3; 10 bases agree with TRBD1. V was clipped by 6 bases and J by 3 bases; unmatched bases: 0. CDR3 length: 13 residues. Germline CDR1 reads LGHNA; CDR2 reads YNFKEQ. In nucleotides, the CDR3 is TGTGCCAGCAGGGGACAGGGGACAGATACGCAGTATTTT. Its translation is CASRGQGTDTQYF.

This chain joins TRBV6-5 and TRBJ1-1; D ambiguous. Trimming took 2 bases from V and 5 from J, leaving 6 bases between them. The germline CDR1 and CDR2 sequences are MNHEY and SVGAGI. CDR3 length equals 12 residues. CDR3 protein: CASSYGETEAFF. The CDR3 nucleotides are TGTGCCAGCAGTTACGGGGAGACTGAAGCTTTCTTT.

This clone is a singleton in its sample. V is TRBV5-1 and J is TRBJ1-2, with unresolved D. Germline values: CDR1 SGHRS, CDR2 YFSETQ. CDR3 size: 13 residues. The germline V and J ends were trimmed by 2 bases and 2 bases, with 7 bases remaining between them. The chain's CDR3 is CASSLERNYGYTF. CDR3 nucleotide sequence: TGCGCCAGCAGCTTAGAAAGGAACTATGGCTACACCTTC.

The rearrangement joins TRBV10-3 to TRBJ1-5; D call uncertain. Germline V CDR1 and CDR2: ENHRY, SYGVKD. The CDR3 loop spans 12 amino acids. The ends were cut back, 3 bases at V and 1 base at J, with 1 base in the middle. CDR3 loop: CAISDSNQPQHF. CDR3 sequence (DNA): TGTGCCATCAGTGACAGCAATCAGCCCCAGCATTTT.

This sequence joins TRBV15 and TRBJ2-5; TRBD2 might be the D (6 bases). This CDR3 contains 15 residues. CDR1 is LNHNV and CDR2 is YYDKDF in the germline V gene (reference sequence). Trimming left V 8 bases short and J 0 bases short, with 16 bases between. Here the CDR3 reads CATGSTRGDQETQYF. CDR3 DNA sequence: TGTGCCACCGGCTCCACCCGCGGGGACCAAGAGACCCAGTACTTC.

V gene TRBV25-1 combines with J gene TRBJ1-1; possible D gene TRBD1, 6 bases. The germline gives CDR1 MGHDK, CDR2 SYGVNS. The V end was cut by 2 bases, the J end by 0 bases, with 13 bases between. The CDR3 is 16 amino acids. The CDR3 region has the DNA TGTGCCAGCAGTGAACAGGGGAGTCCCGTGAACACTGAAGCTTTCTTT. Encoded protein: CASSEQGSPVNTEAFF.

The J gene is TRBJ2-1, the V gene TRBV27; D is undetermined. The V end lost 3 bases, the J end lost 0 bases, and 18 bases lay between the germline ends. Germline assignment: CDR1 MNHEY and CDR2 SMNVEV (reference sequence). The CDR3 spans 18 residues. CDR3 bases: TGTGCCAGCAGTTTGTACCTCGGTTCTTCCAGCTCCTACAATGAGCAGTTCTTC. It translates to CASSLYLGSSSSYNEQFF.

The chain has TRBV7-2 and TRBJ1-5; D is perhaps TRBD1 (5 bases). Germline V gives CDR1 SGHTA, CDR2 FQGNSA. The V end lost 4 bases, the J end lost 7 bases, and 11 bases lay between the germline ends. This CDR3 contains 13 residues. The CDR3 bases are TGTGCCAGCAGCTCCCGGGGGGGGCAGCCCCAGCATTTT. Protein product: CASSSRGGQPQHF. The full variable domain, completed using reference TRBV7-2 and TRBJ1-5, is GAGVSQSPSNKVTEKGKDVELRCDPISGHTALYWYRQSLGQGLEFLIYFQGNSAPDKSGLPSDRFSAERTGGSVSTLTIQRTQQEDSAVYLCASSSRGGQPQHFGDGTRLSIL.

The gene calls are TRBV30 and TRBJ2-3, with D unclear. The germline V and J ends were trimmed by 4 bases and 2 bases, with 10 bases remaining between them. Germline V gene data show CDR1 as GTSNPN and CDR2 as SVGIG (reference sequence). This CDR3 is built from 13 residues. The CDR3 here is CAWTVELTDTQYF. CDR3 sequence (DNA): TGTGCCTGGACCGTCGAGCTCACAGATACGCAGTATTTT.

The chain has TRBV5-1 and TRBJ1-5, with 7 bases identical to TRBD1. The trim removed 3 bases at V and 5 bases at J, leaving 2 bases unmatched. This CDR3 comprises 13 residues. Germline lookup yields CDR1 SGHRS and CDR2 YFSETQ. The CDR3: CASSWDSDQPQHF. The CDR3 DNA reads TGCGCCAGCAGCTGGGACAGTGATCAGCCCCAGCATTTT.

CDR3 DNA sequence: TGTGCCAACACCCATAGGGGGAGGGTGACAGATACGCAGTATTTT. As protein: CANTHRGRVTDTQYF. V usage is TRBV2 and J usage is TRBJ2-3; tentative D call: TRBD2 (7 bases). The CDR3 spans 15 residues. V lost 10 bases, J lost 3 bases, and 20 bases lay in between. The germline gives CDR1 SNHLY, CDR2 FYNNEI.

This clone was counted only a few times. The rearrangement joins TRBV25-1 to TRBJ2-1; D gene unclear. CDR1 and CDR2 from the germline V gene are MGHDK and SYGVNS. The CDR3 loop spans 12 amino acids. Trimming stripped 3 bases from V and 8 bases from J, with 8 bases between. DNA of the CDR3: TGTGCCAGCAGTGACGGCTTCGATGAGCAGTTCTTC. It is translated as CASSDGFDEQFF.

On this clone: One end of the junction varies from germline; a read error may be responsible. The gene calls are TRBV2 and TRBJ2-1; a weak D match, TRBD1 (6 bases). Germline V lookup: CDR1 SNHLY, CDR2 FYNNEI. This CDR3 comprises 14 residues. In DNA, the CDR3 is TGTGCCAGCAGCCGCGAAGTTAGGCAGGGGCCGAAGATCTTC. This gives the protein CASSREVRQGPKIF.

The rearrangement joins TRBV15 to TRBJ1-2; D is perhaps TRBD1 (5 bases). The V gene lost 1 base and the J gene lost 5 bases, with 14 bases spanning the gap. Germline V gene lookup returns CDR1 LNHNV and CDR2 YYDKDF (reference sequence). The CDR3 contains 15 residues. The CDR3 spells CATSRGKVGLYGYTF. The CDR3 DNA is TGTGCCACCAGCAGAGGAAAGGTGGGGCTTTATGGCTACACCTTC.

V is TRBV11-3 and J is TRBJ2-4, with a weak D call TRBD2 (7 bases). The CDR3 has 14 residues. Germline V CDR1 and CDR2: SGHNT, YENEEA. V shed 5 bases and J shed 7 bases, with 15 bases lying between them. The CDR3 is CASSLEGGRNIQYF. CDR3 nucleotide sequence: TGTGCCAGCAGCCTTGAGGGGGGGAGGAACATTCAGTACTTC.

The chain couples TRBV6-6 to TRBJ2-3; D not certain. This CDR3 comprises 12 residues. Germline V CDR1 and CDR2: MNHNY, SVGAGI (reference sequence). V was pared by 0 bases and J by 5 bases, with 3 bases between. CDR3 loop: CASSYSEDTQYF. CDR3 nucleotide sequence: TGTGCCAGCAGTTACTCGGAAGATACGCAGTATTTT.